This entry lists 27 T cell receptor beta chains sequenced from one sample in a study of blood T cells in healthy people across ages. Primers used in a second PCR of roughly 6 to 11 cycles were a sample-barcoded 5' primer and a J-beta primer mix. TCRdb itself ran the 5' RACE reads through MiXCR, one entry per CDR3 protein. The table has fewer than 2,000,000 distinct CDR3 sequences, 34% seen once. The sequencing sample was made of blood. Source of these receptors: a woman younger than 45 in good health.

The chain carries TRBV1 and TRBJ2-3; the table's D call TRBD2 went unverified against the DNA. TRBV1 is a pseudogene. The CDR3 sequence is 17 residues long. CDR3 in amino acids: CTSSQDISGRITDTQYF. DNA for the CDR3: TGCACCAGCAGCCAAGACATCTCGGGGAGGATCACAGATACGCAGTATTTT.

This clonotype was seen a handful of times. This chain joins TRBV19 and TRBJ2-1; 11 nucleotides agree with TRBD2. The CDR3 loop spans 14 amino acids. Germline trimming cut 6 bases from V and 8 bases from J; bases unmatched to any gene: 6. Germline CDR1 is LNHDA and CDR2 is SQIVND (reference sequence). CDR3 nucleotide sequence: TGTGCCAGTAGGGGACTAGCGGAGAGCGATGAGCAGTTCTTC. It encodes CASRGLAESDEQFF. Supplemented by reference TRBV19 and TRBJ2-1, the full variable domain reads DGGITQSPKYLFRKEGQNVTLSCEQNLNHDAMYWYRQDPGQGLRLIYYSQIVNDFQKGDIAEGYSVSREKKESFPLTVTSAQKNPTAFYLCASRGLAESDEQFFGPGTRLTVL.

The chain uses TRBV6-1 and TRBJ1-2, with no clear D. The CDR3 is made up of 15 amino acids. Trimming cost V 6 bases and J 2 bases, with 16 bases left between them. The germline V gene has CDR1 MNHNS and CDR2 SASEGT. CDR3 sequence reads: CASRRAVTDNYGYTF. The CDR3 DNA is TGTGCCAGCAGGAGAGCTGTAACAGACAACTATGGCTACACCTTC.

This clonotype was seen a few times. The chain combines TRBV12-3 or TRBV12-4 with TRBJ2-1, with TRBD2 as a possible D gene (5 bases). CDR3 length: 18 residues. V gave up 1 base and J gave up 4 bases, with 20 bases separating them. CDR3 DNA: TGTGCCAGCAGTTTAGTATCGGGGTTAAGGAAGAATTACAATGAGCAGTTCTTC. This gives the protein CASSLVSGLRKNYNEQFF.

This clonotype appeared a few times. The gene calls are TRBV28 and TRBJ2-1, with TRBD2 matching 12 bases. Losses at the gene ends were 3 bases for V and 7 bases for J; bases not matched to a gene: 4. Germline CDR1 is MDHEN and CDR2 is SYDVKM. This CDR3 has 15 residues. The CDR3: CASSLRTSGKNEQFF. DNA for the CDR3: TGTGCCAGCAGTTTGAGGACTAGCGGGAAAAATGAGCAGTTCTTC.

In its sample, this clonotype was seen once. V usage is TRBV7-2 and J usage is TRBJ1-1; D perhaps matches TRBD1 (5 bases). Looked up from germline, CDR1 is SGHTA and CDR2 is FQGNSA. V was trimmed by 1 base and J by 5 bases, leaving 14 bases between them. The CDR3 runs to 15 residues. CDR3 region: CASSLDGAGRTEAFF. CDR3 coding DNA: TGTGCCAGCAGCTTAGATGGGGCCGGGAGGACTGAAGCTTTCTTT.

This clonotype turned up a few times. The chain joins TRBV10-3 to TRBJ2-1; 14 bases are shared with TRBD2. Germline V gives CDR1 ENHRY, CDR2 SYGVKD. V lost 8 bases to trimming and J lost 5 bases; unmatched junction nucleotides: 8. The CDR3 totals 16 residues. The chain's CDR3 is CAIGLAGGLGNNEQFF. Here the CDR3 DNA reads TGTGCCATCGGACTAGCGGGAGGTTTGGGGAACAATGAGCAGTTCTTC.

CDR3 loop: CASSLEVAITDTQYF. Written as DNA, the CDR3 is TGCGCCAGCAGCTTGGAAGTAGCGATCACAGATACGCAGTATTTT. The chain has TRBV5-1 and TRBJ2-3, with D possibly TRBD2 on 5 matching bases. There are 15 residues in the CDR3. Germline values: CDR1 SGHRS, CDR2 YFSETQ. The ends were cut back, 0 bases at V and 2 bases at J, with 10 bases in the middle.

The chain carries TRBV12-3 or TRBV12-4 and TRBJ2-6; D unclear. Trimming cost V 6 bases and J 1 base, with 13 bases left between them. The CDR3 length is 16 residues. As DNA, the CDR3 is TGTGCCAGCAGCCTAGAATCTAGTTCTGGGGCCAACGTCCTGACTTTC. This gives the protein CASSLESSSGANVLTF.

The CDR3 is CASSVELGNRGEQFF. In DNA form, the CDR3 reads TGTGCCAGCAGCGTAGAGCTCGGCAACAGGGGTGAGCAGTTCTTC. The chain couples TRBV9 to TRBJ2-1, with 7 bases aligning to TRBD1. Looked up from germline, CDR1 is SGDLS and CDR2 is YYNGEE. V trimming: 0 bases; J trimming: 9 bases; junction bases outside the gene matches: 9. The CDR3 spans 15 residues.

This chain joins TRBV12-3 or TRBV12-4 and TRBJ2-7, with D perhaps TRBD2 (5 bases). This CDR3 is 15 amino acids long. V was pared by 6 bases and J by 2 bases, with 17 bases between. Here the CDR3 DNA reads TGTGCCAGCAGCCCACGGGGAAGGAGGCCCTACGAGCAGTACTTC. It codes for CASSPRGRRPYEQYF.

With regard to this clonotype: A much larger clonotype is one base distant, so this may be a read error. This chain links TRBV28 with TRBJ2-7; tentatively, D is TRBD1 or TRBD2 (5 bases each). The closer fit of TRBJ2-5 to the DNA end suggests the J call may be wrong. The CDR3 totals 14 residues. Germline V CDR1 and CDR2: MDHEN, SYDVKM. The CDR3 loop is CAGTRSGTMKTQYF. The DNA for the CDR3 is TGTGCCGGCACCCGGAGTGGGACCATGAAGACCCAGTACTTC.

The CDR3 DNA sequence: TGCAGTGCTAGACCCCCCCGGGCAAGCTCCTACAATGAGCAGTTCTTC. It codes for CSARPPRASSYNEQFF. The rearrangement uses TRBV20-1 and TRBJ2-1; no definite D call. Germline V lookup: CDR1 DFQATT, CDR2 SNEGSKA (reference sequence). The germline V and J ends were trimmed by 2 bases and 0 bases, with 14 bases remaining between them. The CDR3 spans 16 residues.

This chain connects TRBV5-1 to TRBJ1-2, with D possibly being TRBD1 (6 bases). Trimming stripped 4 bases from V and 4 bases from J, with 17 bases between. Germline CDR1 and CDR2: SGHRS and YFSETQ. This CDR3 has 15 residues. The CDR3 DNA is TGCGCCAGCAGCGTTTCCTACAGGGACTCCTATGGCTACACCTTC. Protein product: CASSVSYRDSYGYTF.

The chain combines TRBV6-1 with TRBJ2-7; TRBD2 agrees at 8 bases. The CDR3 is 15 residues long. Per germline, CDR1 MNHNS and CDR2 SASEGT. J gave up 0 bases and V 7 bases, and 8 bases lay outside the gene matches. The CDR3 region is CASKRVAGNSYEQYF. In nucleotides, the CDR3 is TGTGCCAGCAAGAGGGTAGCGGGAAACTCCTACGAGCAGTACTTC.

This chain uses TRBV6-6 with TRBJ2-3; TRBD2 is a possible D gene (7 bases). The CDR3 is made up of 14 amino acids. Germline V lookup: CDR1 MNHNY, CDR2 SVGAGI (reference sequence). The ends were cut back, 7 bases at V and 4 bases at J, with 15 bases in the middle. The DNA of the CDR3 is TGTGCCAGCATTCGCGGGGGCGGCGCAGATACGCAGTATTTT. Amino acid sequence: CASIRGGGADTQYF.

This clonotype was detected a few times. V usage is TRBV5-1 and J usage is TRBJ2-1; 11 positions agree with TRBD2. The CDR3 runs 15 residues. The germline V gene has CDR1 SGHRS and CDR2 YFSETQ. The V gene end was trimmed by 4 bases and the J gene end by 8 bases; junction bases not matched to a gene: 8. DNA for the CDR3: TGCGCCAGCAGCCTTAGCGGGGGGGCGAACTATGAGCAGTTCTTC. Translation gives CASSLSGGANYEQFF. Drawing the rest from reference TRBV5-1 and TRBJ2-1, the complete variable domain is KAGVTQTPRYLIKTRGQQVTLSCSPISGHRSVSWYQQTPGQGLQFLFEYFSETQRNKGNFPGRFSGRQFSNSRSEMNVSTLELGDSALYLCASSLSGGANYEQFFGPGTRLTVL.

The V gene is TRBV20-1, the J gene TRBJ2-1, with 9 nucleotides matching TRBD1. CDR1 DFQATT and CDR2 SNEGSKA come from the germline V gene (reference sequence). CDR3 size: 15 residues. J gave up 5 bases and V 4 bases, and 9 bases lay outside the gene matches. CDR3 nucleotides: TGCAGTGCTATCACACCCCGGGACAGGGACAATGAGCAGTTCTTC. Amino acid sequence: CSAITPRDRDNEQFF.

This clonotype was observed a handful of times. The CDR3 nucleotides read TGTGCCAGCCAAACCATCAGCACAGATACGCAGTATTTT. Its translation is CASQTISTDTQYF. This chain joins TRBV27 and TRBJ2-3, with D uncertain. The V end was cut by 8 bases, the J end by 0 bases, with 9 bases between. The CDR3 has 13 residues. Germline values: CDR1 MNHEY, CDR2 SMNVEV (reference sequence).

The rearrangement links TRBV20-1 to TRBJ2-1, with D perhaps TRBD1 or TRBD2 (6 bases each). The J call could be wrong; TRBJ2-7 is a better fit for the DNA end. CDR3 length equals 15 residues. Germline V gene lookup returns CDR1 DFQATT and CDR2 SNEGSKA (reference sequence). The CDR3 here is CSAARTEPGANEQYF. The CDR3 bases are TGCAGTGCTGCGCGGACAGAGCCGGGGGCCAATGAGCAGTACTTC.

This clonotype was observed a few times. V gene TRBV7-8 combines with J gene TRBJ2-1; D is perhaps TRBD2 (5 bases). Per the germline V gene, CDR1 is SGHVS and CDR2 is FQNEAQ. This CDR3 comprises 14 residues. The V end lost 1 base, the J end lost 8 bases, and 12 bases lay between the germline ends. CDR3 nucleotides: TGTGCCAGCAGCTTAGTTGAGGAGGTACATGAGCAGTTCTTC. Translating gives CASSLVEEVHEQFF.

Comments on this clonotype: At one boundary the junction diverges from the germline segment, which might be a read error. The rearrangement links TRBV27 to TRBJ2-7, with 7 positions matching TRBD2. CDR1 MNHEY and CDR2 SMNVEV come from the germline V gene (reference sequence). The CDR3 has 16 residues. The CDR3 loop reads CTSSPSGSGMTYEQYF. CDR3 DNA sequence: TGTACCAGCAGTCCGTCGGGGAGCGGGATGACATACGAGCAGTACTTC.

This sequence joins TRBV20-1 and TRBJ1-1, with TRBD1 matching 7 bases. This CDR3 is built from 14 residues. The trim removed 4 bases at V and 3 bases at J, leaving 8 bases unmatched. In germline, CDR1 is DFQATT, CDR2 SNEGSKA (reference sequence). The DNA for the CDR3 is TGCAGTGCTACTACCGGGACAGAAGACACTGAAGCTTTCTTT. This codes for CSATTGTEDTEAFF.

This sequence joins TRBV24-1 and TRBJ2-1; possible D gene TRBD1, 6 bases. The CDR3 consists of 14 residues. CDR1 KGHDR and CDR2 SFDVKD come from the germline V gene. Trimming stripped 0 bases from V and 10 bases from J, with 12 bases between. The CDR3, as DNA: TGTGCCACCAGTGATTTGGGGGGCTCGGGAGAGCAGTTCTTC. It yields the protein CATSDLGGSGEQFF.

The chain recombines TRBV15 with TRBJ2-1; D remains ambiguous. With 0 bases removed from V and 0 bases from J, the gap between germline ends came to 6 bases. CDR3 length: 15 amino acids. Looked up from germline, CDR1 is LNHNV and CDR2 is YYDKDF (reference sequence). CDR3 nucleotide sequence: TGTGCCACCAGCAGAGAGAGAAGCTCCTACAATGAGCAGTTCTTC. Amino acid sequence: CATSRERSSYNEQFF.

This chain joins TRBV21-1 and TRBJ2-7; the D call TRBD2 from the table was never checked on the DNA. TRBV21-1 is designated a pseudogene. This CDR3 spans 17 amino acids. The CDR3 nucleotides are TGTGCCAGCAGCAAAGTGTCTCTAGCGGCTATTTACTACGAGCAGTACTTC. It translates to CASSKVSLAAIYYEQYF.

This clonotype was recorded a few times. The chain combines TRBV10-3 with TRBJ2-5; 8 positions agree with TRBD1. CDR1 and CDR2 from the germline V gene are ENHRY and SYGVKD. With V trimmed by 2 bases and J by 5 bases, 4 bases remained unmatched. The CDR3 has 14 residues. CDR3 in DNA: TGTGCCATCAGTGAGGGTCCAGGGGGCGAGACCCAGTACTTC. This sequence encodes CAISEGPGGETQYF.